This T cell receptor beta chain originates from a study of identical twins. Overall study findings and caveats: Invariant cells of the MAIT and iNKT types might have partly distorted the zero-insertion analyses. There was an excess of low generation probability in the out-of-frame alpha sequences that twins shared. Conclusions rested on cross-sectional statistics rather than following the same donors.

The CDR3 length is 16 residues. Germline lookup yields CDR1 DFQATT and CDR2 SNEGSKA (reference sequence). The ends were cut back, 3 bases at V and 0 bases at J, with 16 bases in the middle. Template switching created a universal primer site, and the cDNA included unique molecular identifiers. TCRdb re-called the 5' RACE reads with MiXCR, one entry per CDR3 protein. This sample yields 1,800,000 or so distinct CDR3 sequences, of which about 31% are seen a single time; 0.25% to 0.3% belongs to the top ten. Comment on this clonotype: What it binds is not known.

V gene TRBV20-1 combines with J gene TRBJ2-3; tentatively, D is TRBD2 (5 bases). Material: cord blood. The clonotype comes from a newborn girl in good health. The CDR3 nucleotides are TGCAGTGCTAGGGATGGGCTAGCAGCTAGCACAGATACGCAGTATTTT. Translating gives CSARDGLAASTDTQYF.